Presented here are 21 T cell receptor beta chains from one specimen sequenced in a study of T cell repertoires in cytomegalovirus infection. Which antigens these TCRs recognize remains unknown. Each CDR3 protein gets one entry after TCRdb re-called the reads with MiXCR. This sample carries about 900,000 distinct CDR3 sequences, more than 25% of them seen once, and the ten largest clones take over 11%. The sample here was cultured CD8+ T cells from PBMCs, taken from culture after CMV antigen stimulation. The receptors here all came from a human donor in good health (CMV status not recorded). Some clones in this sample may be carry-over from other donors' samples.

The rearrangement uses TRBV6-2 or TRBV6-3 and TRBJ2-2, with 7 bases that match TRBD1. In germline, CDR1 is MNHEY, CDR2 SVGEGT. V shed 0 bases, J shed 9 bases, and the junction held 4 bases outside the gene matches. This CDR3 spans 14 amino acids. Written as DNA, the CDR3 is TGTGCCAGCAGTTACTCGGGACAGCCCAGGGAGCTGTTTTTT. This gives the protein CASSYSGQPRELFF.

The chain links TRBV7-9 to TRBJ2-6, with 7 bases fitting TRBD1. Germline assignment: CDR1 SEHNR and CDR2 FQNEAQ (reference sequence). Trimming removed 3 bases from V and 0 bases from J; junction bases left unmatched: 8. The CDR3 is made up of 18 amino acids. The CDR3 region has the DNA TGTGCCAGCAGCTTGGACAGGACTCGACTCTCTGGGGCCAACGTCCTGACTTTC. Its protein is CASSLDRTRLSGANVLTF.

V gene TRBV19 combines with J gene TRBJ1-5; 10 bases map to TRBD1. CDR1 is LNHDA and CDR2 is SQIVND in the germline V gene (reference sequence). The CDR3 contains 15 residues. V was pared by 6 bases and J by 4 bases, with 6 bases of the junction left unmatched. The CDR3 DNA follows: TGTGCCAGTAGCTGGGACAGGGGTGGGAATCAGCCCCAGCATTTT. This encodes CASSWDRGGNQPQHF. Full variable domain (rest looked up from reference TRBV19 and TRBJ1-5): DGGITQSPKYLFRKEGQNVTLSCEQNLNHDAMYWYRQDPGQGLRLIYYSQIVNDFQKGDIAEGYSVSREKKESFPLTVTSAQKNPTAFYLCASSWDRGGNQPQHFGDGTRLSIL.

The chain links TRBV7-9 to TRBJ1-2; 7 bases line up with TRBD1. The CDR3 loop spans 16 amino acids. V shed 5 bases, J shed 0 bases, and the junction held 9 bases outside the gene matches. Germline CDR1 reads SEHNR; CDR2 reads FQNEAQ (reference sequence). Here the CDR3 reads CASSPLDREANYGYTF. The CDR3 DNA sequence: TGTGCCAGCAGCCCACTAGACAGGGAGGCTAACTATGGCTACACCTTC.

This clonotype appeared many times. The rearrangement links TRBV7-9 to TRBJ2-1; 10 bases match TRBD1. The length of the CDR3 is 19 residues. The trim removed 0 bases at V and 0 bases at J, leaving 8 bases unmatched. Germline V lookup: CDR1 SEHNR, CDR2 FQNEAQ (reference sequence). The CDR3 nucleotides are TGTGCCAGCAGCTTAGCCGGGACAGGGGATTATCCCTCCTACAATGAGCAGTTCTTC. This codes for CASSLAGTGDYPSYNEQFF. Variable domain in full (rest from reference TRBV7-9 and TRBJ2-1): DTGVSQNPRHKITKRGQNVTFRCDPISEHNRLYWYRQTLGQGPEFLTYFQNEAQLEKSRLLSDRFSAERPKGSFSTLEIQRTEQGDSAMYLCASSLAGTGDYPSYNEQFFGPGTRLTVL.

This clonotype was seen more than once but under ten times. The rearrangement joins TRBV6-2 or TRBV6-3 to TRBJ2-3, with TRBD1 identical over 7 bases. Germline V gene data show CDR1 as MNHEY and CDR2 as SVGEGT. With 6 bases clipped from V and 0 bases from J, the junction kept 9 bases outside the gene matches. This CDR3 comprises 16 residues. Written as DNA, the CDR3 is TGTGCCAGCAGACCGATAGGGACAGCCAGCACAGATACGCAGTATTTT. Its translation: CASRPIGTASTDTQYF.

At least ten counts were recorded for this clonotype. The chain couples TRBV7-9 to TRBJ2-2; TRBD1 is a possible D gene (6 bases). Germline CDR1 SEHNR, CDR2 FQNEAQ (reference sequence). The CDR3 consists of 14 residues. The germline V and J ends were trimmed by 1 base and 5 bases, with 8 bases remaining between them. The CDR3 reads CASSLGRGTGELFF. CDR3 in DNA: TGTGCCAGCAGCTTAGGCAGGGGTACCGGGGAGCTGTTTTTT.

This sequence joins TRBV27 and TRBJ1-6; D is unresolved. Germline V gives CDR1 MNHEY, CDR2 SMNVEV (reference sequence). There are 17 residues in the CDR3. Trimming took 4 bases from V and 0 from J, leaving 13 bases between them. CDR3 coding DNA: TGTGCCAGCAGTTCCTCCCTCTCCTACTCCTATAATTCACCCCTCCACTTT. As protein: CASSSSLSYSYNSPLHF.

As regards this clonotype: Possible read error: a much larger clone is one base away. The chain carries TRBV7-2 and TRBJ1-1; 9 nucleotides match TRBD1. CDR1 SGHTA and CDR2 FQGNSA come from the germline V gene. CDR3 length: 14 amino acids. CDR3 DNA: TGTGCCAGCGGCTTGGGGGGACAGGGTCGTGAAGCTTTCTTT. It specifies CASGLGGQGREAFF.

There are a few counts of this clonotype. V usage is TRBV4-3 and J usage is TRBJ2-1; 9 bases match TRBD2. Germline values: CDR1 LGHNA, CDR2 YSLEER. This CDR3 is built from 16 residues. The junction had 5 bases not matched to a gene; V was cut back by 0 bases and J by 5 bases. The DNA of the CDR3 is TGCGCCAGCAGCCAAGATCCGGCGGGGGGGGACAATGAGCAGTTCTTC. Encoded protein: CASSQDPAGGDNEQFF.

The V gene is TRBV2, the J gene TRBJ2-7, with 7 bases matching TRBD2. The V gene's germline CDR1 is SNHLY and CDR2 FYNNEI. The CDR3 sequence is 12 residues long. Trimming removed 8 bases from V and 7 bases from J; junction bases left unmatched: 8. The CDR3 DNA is TGTGCCAGCCTGGGAGGGGCGCGGGAGCAGTACTTC. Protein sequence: CASLGGAREQYF.

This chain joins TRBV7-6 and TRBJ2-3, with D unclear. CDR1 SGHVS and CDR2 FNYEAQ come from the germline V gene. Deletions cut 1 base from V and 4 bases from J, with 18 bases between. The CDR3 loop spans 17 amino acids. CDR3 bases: TGTGCCAGCAGCTTAGGAGGCCCGTACGTATCGGCAGATACGCAGTATTTT. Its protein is CASSLGGPYVSADTQYF.

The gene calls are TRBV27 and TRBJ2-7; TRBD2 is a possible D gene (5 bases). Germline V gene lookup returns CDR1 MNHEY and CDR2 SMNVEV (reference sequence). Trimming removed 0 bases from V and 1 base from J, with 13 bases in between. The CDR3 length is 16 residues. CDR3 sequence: CASSLSRTLMSYEQYF. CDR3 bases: TGTGCCAGCAGTTTATCCCGGACTCTGATGTCCTACGAGCAGTACTTC.

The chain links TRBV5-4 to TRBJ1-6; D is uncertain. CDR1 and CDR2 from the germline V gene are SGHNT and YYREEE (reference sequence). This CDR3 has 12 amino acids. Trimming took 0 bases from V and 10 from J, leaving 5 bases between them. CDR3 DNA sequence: TGTGCCAGCAGCTTGGAGAGGTCACCCCTCCACTTT. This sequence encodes CASSLERSPLHF.

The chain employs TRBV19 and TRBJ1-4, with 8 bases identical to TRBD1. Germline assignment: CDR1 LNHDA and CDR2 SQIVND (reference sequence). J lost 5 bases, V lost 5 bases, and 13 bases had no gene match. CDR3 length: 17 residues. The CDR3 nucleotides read TGTGCCAGTAGTTCTGGACAGGGCAACTTACTGAATGAAAAACTGTTTTTT. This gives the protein CASSSGQGNLLNEKLFF.

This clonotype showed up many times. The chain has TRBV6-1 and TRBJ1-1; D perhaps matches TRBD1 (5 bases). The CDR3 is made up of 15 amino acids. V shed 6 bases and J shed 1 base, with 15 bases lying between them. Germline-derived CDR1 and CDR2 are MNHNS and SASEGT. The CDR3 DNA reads TGTGCCAGCAGCGAAAGGACACCACCGAACACTGAAGCTTTCTTT. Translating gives CASSERTPPNTEAFF.

The CDR3 DNA is TGTGCCAGCAGTGAACTAGCGGGGGCCTACACCGGGGAGCTGTTTTTT. Protein sequence: CASSELAGAYTGELFF. This chain links TRBV25-1 with TRBJ2-2; 10 bases align to TRBD2. Germline V gene sequence: CDR1 MGHDK, CDR2 SYGVNS. CDR3 size: 16 residues. The J segment lost 3 bases and the V segment lost 2 bases, leaving 3 bases of the junction unmatched. The full variable domain, its missing parts supplied by reference TRBV25-1 and TRBJ2-2, is EADIYQTPRYLVIGTGKKITLECSQTMGHDKMYWYQQDPGMELHLIHYSYGVNSTEKGDLSSESTVSRIRTEHFPLTLESARPSHTSQYLCASSELAGAYTGELFFGEGSRLTVL.

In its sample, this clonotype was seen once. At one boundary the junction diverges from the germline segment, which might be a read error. The CDR3 is CVTSPDRGPTHEQYF. The CDR3, as DNA: TGTGTCACCAGCCCGGACAGGGGACCGACCCACGAGCAGTACTTC. The V gene is TRBV15, the J gene TRBJ2-7; 9 bases map to TRBD1. From germline, CDR1 is LNHNV and CDR2 YYDKDF (reference sequence). The CDR3 has 15 residues.

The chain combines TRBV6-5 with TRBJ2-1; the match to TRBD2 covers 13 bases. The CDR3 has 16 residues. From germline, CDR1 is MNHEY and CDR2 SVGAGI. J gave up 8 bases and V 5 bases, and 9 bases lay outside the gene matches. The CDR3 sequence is CASSPGLAGVLDEQFF. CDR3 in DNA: TGTGCCAGCAGTCCAGGACTAGCGGGGGTCTTGGATGAGCAGTTCTTC.

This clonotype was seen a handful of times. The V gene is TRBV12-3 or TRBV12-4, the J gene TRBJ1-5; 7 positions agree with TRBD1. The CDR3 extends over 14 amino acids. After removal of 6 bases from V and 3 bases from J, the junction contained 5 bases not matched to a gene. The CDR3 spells CASRPTGANQPQHF. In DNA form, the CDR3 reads TGTGCCAGCAGACCAACAGGGGCCAATCAGCCCCAGCATTTT.

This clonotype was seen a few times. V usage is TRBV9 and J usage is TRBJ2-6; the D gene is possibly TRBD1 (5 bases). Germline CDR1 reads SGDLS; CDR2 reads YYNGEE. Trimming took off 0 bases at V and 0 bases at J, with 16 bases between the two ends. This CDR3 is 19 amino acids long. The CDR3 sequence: CASSVATGRASSGANVLTF. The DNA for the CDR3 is TGTGCCAGCAGCGTAGCTACAGGCAGGGCATCCTCTGGGGCCAACGTCCTGACTTTC.